A selection of T cell receptor beta chains follows, all from one sample in a study of blood T cell repertoires in COVID-19. Repertoires were generated with immunoSEQ multiplex PCR, while TCRdb's copy carries only in-frame clones and drops some. The sample contains more than 85,000 clones, about 81% of which appear only once. Material: peripheral blood. Every receptor here comes from a woman aged 55-69 years with acute or convalescent COVID-19. Both conserved end residues are part of each CDR3. The D gene is left open where the match is weak. Size is omitted from some rows. Given values are once, few, many or a class for expanded clones.

j_call	clone_size	d_call	v_call	cdr3_aa	cdr3_nt
TRBJ1-2	.	TRBD1	TRBV4-1	CASSIRVGQANYGYTF	TGCGCCAGCAGCATTAGAGTCGGACAGGCTAACTATGGCTACACCTTC
TRBJ2-5	.	.	TRBV29-1	CSVASPQELGIAETQYF	TGCAGCGTTGCTTCGCCCCAGGAACTAGGGATTGCGGAGACCCAGTACTTC
TRBJ2-1	once	.	TRBV7-3	CASSSGGLAYNEQFF	TGTGCCAGCAGCTCCGGGGGGCTCGCCTACAATGAGCAGTTCTTC
TRBJ1-2	.	.	TRBV5-5	CASSVRGAVGYTF	TGTGCCAGCAGCGTCAGGGGCGCAGTGGGCTACACCTTC
TRBJ2-5	.	TRBD2	TRBV11-2	CASSGGLAGGETQYF	TGTGCCAGCAGCGGAGGACTAGCGGGGGGAGAGACCCAGTACTTC
TRBJ1-5	.	.	TRBV2	CASSLYSNQPQHF	TGTGCCAGCAGCCTCTATAGCAATCAGCCCCAGCATTTT
TRBJ2-6	.	.	TRBV19	CASRLPGYSGANVLTF	TGTGCCAGTAGGCTCCCAGGGTACTCTGGGGCCAACGTCCTGACTTTC
TRBJ2-7	.	TRBD1	TRBV28	CASSLQGQGYYEQYF	TGTGCCAGCAGTTTACAGGGACAGGGATACTACGAGCAGTACTTC
TRBJ1-5	few	TRBD1	TRBV24-1	CATSPAGGFGSQPQHF	TGTGCCACCAGCCCCGCAGGGGGTTTTGGAAGTCAGCCCCAGCATTTT
TRBJ1-2	.	TRBD1	TRBV30	CAWGTRGINYGYTF	TGTGCCTGGGGAACCAGGGGGATTAACTATGGCTACACCTTC
TRBJ2-3	.	TRBD2	TRBV5-5	CASSLGSSGSTDTQYF	TGTGCCAGCAGCTTGGGGTCTAGCGGTAGCACAGATACGCAGTATTTT
TRBJ2-1	.	.	TRBV9	CASSGGGTPGNEQFF	TGTGCCAGCAGCGGGGGCGGGACTCCGGGGAATGAGCAGTTCTTC
TRBJ1-2	.	TRBD1	TRBV2	CASSEAPLRGLNYGYTF	TGTGCCAGCAGTGAAGCCCCCCTCAGGGGGCTTAACTATGGCTACACCTTC
TRBJ2-1	.	TRBD2	TRBV5-4	CASSLGLAGMRGNEQFF	TGTGCCAGCAGCTTGGGTCTAGCGGGGATGCGGGGTAATGAGCAGTTCTTC
TRBJ1-3	.	.	TRBV2	CASGVNREFSGNTIYF	TGTGCCAGCGGCGTGAACAGGGAGTTCTCTGGAAACACCATATATTTT
TRBJ1-2	.	.	TRBV12-3/TRBV12-4	CASSLNRGFGYTF	TGTGCCAGCAGCTTGAATAGAGGCTTCGGCTACACCTTC
TRBJ1-5	.	.	TRBV4-3	CASSQGPHYSNQPQHF	TGCGCCAGCAGCCAAGGACCACACTATAGCAATCAGCCCCAGCATTTT
TRBJ1-1	.	.	TRBV7-6	CASSLEEGKGLQAFF	TGTGCCAGCAGCTTAGAGGAGGGAAAGGGTTTACAGGCTTTCTTT
TRBJ1-5	.	.	TRBV4-3	CASSQDSSRGGQPQHF	TGCGCCAGCAGCCAAGATTCTAGTAGGGGAGGGCAGCCCCAGCATTTT
TRBJ2-2	.	TRBD2	TRBV4-3	CASSQDPLAGGPFGELFF	TGCGCCAGCAGCCAAGACCCTTTAGCGGGGGGGCCGTTCGGGGAGCTGTTTTTT
TRBJ1-5	.	TRBD1	TRBV7-2	CASSKGQGNQPQHF	TGTGCCAGCAGCAAGGGACAGGGCAATCAGCCCCAGCATTTT
TRBJ1-2	.	TRBD1	TRBV14	CASSQETTGANYGYTF	TGTGCCAGCAGCCAAGAAACGACAGGGGCTAACTATGGCTACACCTTC
TRBJ1-1	.	.	TRBV18	CASSPVTEAFF	TGTGCCAGCTCACCAGTCACAGAAGCTTTCTTT
TRBJ1-1	few	.	TRBV10-2	CASSDRASTEAFF	TGCGCCAGCAGTGACAGGGCGAGCACTGAAGCTTTCTTT
TRBJ2-7	once	TRBD1	TRBV6-5	CASSYSWDSSYEQYF	TGTGCCAGCAGTTACTCGTGGGACAGCTCCTACGAGCAGTACTTC
TRBJ1-1	few	.	TRBV4-1	CASSQDPGLNTEAFF	TGCGCCAGCAGCCAAGATCCAGGATTGAACACTGAAGCTTTCTTT
TRBJ1-5	.	.	TRBV10-2	CASSERTPSTQHF	TGCGCCAGCAGTGAGCGGACACCTTCTACCCAGCATTTT
TRBJ1-2	.	.	TRBV29-1	CKIGGRLYGYTF	TGCAAAATCGGGGGGCGCTTGTATGGCTACACCTTC
TRBJ2-3	.	TRBD1	TRBV19	CASSGTGTDTQYF	TGTGCCAGTTCCGGGACAGGGACAGATACGCAGTATTTT
TRBJ1-5	.	.	TRBV9	CASSVDGNYNQPQHF	TGTGCCAGCAGCGTAGACGGGAATTACAATCAGCCCCAGCATTTT
TRBJ2-7	few	.	TRBV11-3	CASKGRDYEQYF	TGTGCCAGCAAGGGCCGGGACTACGAGCAGTACTTC
TRBJ1-3	.	.	TRBV2	CASTSGIYSGNTIYF	TGTGCCAGCACGTCAGGCATCTACTCTGGAAACACCATATATTTT
TRBJ1-4	.	TRBD1	TRBV23-1	CASPRQGSFGEKLFF	TGCGCCAGCCCCCGACAGGGGAGCTTCGGGGAAAAACTGTTTTTT
TRBJ2-1	.	TRBD2	TRBV6-6	CASSQPSGGTNEQFF	TGTGCCAGCAGTCAACCTAGCGGGGGGACGAATGAGCAGTTCTTC
TRBJ2-3	.	TRBD1	TRBV10-3	CAISGQGSTDTQYF	TGTGCCATCAGCGGACAGGGGAGCACAGATACGCAGTATTTT
TRBJ2-3	.	TRBD2	TRBV6-6	CASSGLAGGVDTQYF	TGTGCCAGCAGTGGACTAGCGGGGGGAGTAGATACGCAGTATTTT
TRBJ2-7	.	.	TRBV7-8	CASSLGQRDYEQYF	TGTGCCAGCAGCTTGGGACAACGTGACTACGAGCAGTACTTC
TRBJ1-6	once	.	TRBV21-1	CASNTDRKGSPLHF	TGTGCCAGCAACACCGACAGGAAGGGGTCACCCCTCCACTTT
TRBJ1-1	few	.	TRBV9	CASSVGSGTEAFF	TGTGCCAGCAGCGTTGGGTCGGGGACTGAAGCTTTCTTT
TRBJ1-2	.	TRBD1	TRBV18	CASSPLDRAVGYGYTF	TGTGCCAGCTCACCACTCGACAGGGCGGTGGGCTATGGCTACACCTTC
TRBJ2-7	.	TRBD1	TRBV3-1/TRBV3-2	CASTGQASYEQYF	TGTGCCAGCACCGGACAGGCCTCCTACGAGCAGTACTTC
TRBJ1-6	.	TRBD1	TRBV18	CASSQGTGLPLHF	TGTGCCAGCTCACAAGGGACAGGCTTACCCCTCCACTTT
TRBJ2-7	.	TRBD2	TRBV5-4	CASSLLAGGSYEQYF	TGTGCCAGCAGCTTACTAGCGGGGGGTTCGTACGAGCAGTACTTC
TRBJ2-7	.	TRBD1	TRBV30	CAWSQGAYEQYF	TGTGCCTGGAGTCAGGGGGCCTACGAGCAGTACTTC
TRBJ1-6	.	.	TRBV28	CASSTEAGYNSPLHF	TGTGCCAGCAGTACCGAGGCGGGCTATAATTCACCCCTCCACTTT
TRBJ1-1	once	.	TRBV3-1/TRBV3-2	CASSLIGSPEAFF	TGTGCCAGCAGCCTCATAGGGAGCCCTGAAGCTTTCTTT